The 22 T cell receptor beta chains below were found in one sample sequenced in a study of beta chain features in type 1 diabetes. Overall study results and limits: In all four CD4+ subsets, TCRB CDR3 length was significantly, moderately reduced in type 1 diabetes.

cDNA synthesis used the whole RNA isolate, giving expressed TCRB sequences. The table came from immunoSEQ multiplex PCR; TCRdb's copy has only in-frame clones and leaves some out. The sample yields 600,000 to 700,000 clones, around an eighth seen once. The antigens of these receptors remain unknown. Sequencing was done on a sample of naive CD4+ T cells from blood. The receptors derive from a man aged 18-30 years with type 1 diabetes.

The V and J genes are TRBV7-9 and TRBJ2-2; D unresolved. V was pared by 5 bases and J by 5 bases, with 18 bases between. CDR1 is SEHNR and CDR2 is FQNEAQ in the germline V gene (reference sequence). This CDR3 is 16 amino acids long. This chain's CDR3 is CASSPLHNAETGELFF. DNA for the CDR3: TGTGCCAGCAGCCCGTTACACAATGCAGAGACCGGGGAGCTGTTTTTT.

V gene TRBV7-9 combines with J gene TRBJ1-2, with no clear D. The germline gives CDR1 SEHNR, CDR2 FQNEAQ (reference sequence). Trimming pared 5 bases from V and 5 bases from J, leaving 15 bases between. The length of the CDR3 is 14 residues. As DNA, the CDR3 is TGTGCCAGCAGCCGCCCACCAGGAATTTATGGCTACACCTTC. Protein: CASSRPPGIYGYTF.

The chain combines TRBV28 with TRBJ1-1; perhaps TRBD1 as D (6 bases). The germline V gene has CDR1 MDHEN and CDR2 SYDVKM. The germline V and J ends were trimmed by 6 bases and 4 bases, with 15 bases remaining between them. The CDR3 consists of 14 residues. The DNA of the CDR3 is TGTGCCAGCAGAAGCACAGGGAGGGGCACTGAAGCTTTCTTT. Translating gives CASRSTGRGTEAFF. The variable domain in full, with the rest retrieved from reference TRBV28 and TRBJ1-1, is DVKVTQSSRYLVKRTGEKVFLECVQDMDHENMFWYRQDPGLGLRLIYFSYDVKMKEKGDIPEGYSVSREKKERFSLILESASTNQTSMYLCASRSTGRGTEAFFGQGTRLTVV.

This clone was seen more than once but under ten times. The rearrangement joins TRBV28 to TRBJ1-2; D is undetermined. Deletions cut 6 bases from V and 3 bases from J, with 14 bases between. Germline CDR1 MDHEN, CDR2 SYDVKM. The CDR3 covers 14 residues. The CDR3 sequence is CASRASGRDYGYTF. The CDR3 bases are TGTGCCAGCAGAGCCTCGGGCCGTGACTATGGCTACACCTTC.

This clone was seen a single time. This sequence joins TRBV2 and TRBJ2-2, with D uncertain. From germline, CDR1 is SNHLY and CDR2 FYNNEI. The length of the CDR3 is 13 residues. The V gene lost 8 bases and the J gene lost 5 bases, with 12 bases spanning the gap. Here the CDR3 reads CASGKGSTGELFF. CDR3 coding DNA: TGTGCCAGCGGAAAGGGTAGTACCGGGGAGCTGTTTTTT.

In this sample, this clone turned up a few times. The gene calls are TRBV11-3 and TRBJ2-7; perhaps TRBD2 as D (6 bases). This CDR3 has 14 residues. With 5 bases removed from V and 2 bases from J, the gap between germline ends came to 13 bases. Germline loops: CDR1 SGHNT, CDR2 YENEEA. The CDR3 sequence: CASSLGDWAYEQYF. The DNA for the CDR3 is TGTGCCAGCAGCCTAGGGGACTGGGCCTACGAGCAGTACTTC.

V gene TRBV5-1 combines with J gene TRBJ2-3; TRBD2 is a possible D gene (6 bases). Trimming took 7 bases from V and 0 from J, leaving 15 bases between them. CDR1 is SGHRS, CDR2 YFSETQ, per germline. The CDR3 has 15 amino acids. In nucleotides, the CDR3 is TGCGCCAGCCGGGGGACGGCCTCTAGCACAGATACGCAGTATTTT. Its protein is CASRGTASSTDTQYF. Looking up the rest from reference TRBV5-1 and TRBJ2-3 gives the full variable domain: KAGVTQTPRYLIKTRGQQVTLSCSPISGHRSVSWYQQTPGQGLQFLFEYFSETQRNKGNFPGRFSGRQFSNSRSEMNVSTLELGDSALYLCASRGTASSTDTQYFGPGTRLTVL.

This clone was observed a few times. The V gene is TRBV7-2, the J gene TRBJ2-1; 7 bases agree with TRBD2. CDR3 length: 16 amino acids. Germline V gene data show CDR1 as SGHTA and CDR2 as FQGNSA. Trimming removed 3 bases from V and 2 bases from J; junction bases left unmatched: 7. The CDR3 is CASSFRLAVAYNEQFF. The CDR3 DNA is TGTGCCAGCAGCTTCAGACTAGCCGTAGCCTACAATGAGCAGTTCTTC.

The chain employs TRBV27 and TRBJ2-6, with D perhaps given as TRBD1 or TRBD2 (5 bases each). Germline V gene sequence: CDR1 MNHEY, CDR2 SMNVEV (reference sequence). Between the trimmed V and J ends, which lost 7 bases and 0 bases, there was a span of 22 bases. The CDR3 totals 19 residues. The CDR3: CASTLRGTPSLSGANVLTF. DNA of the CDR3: TGTGCCAGCACCTTAAGGGGAACGCCTAGCCTCTCTGGGGCCAACGTCCTGACTTTC.

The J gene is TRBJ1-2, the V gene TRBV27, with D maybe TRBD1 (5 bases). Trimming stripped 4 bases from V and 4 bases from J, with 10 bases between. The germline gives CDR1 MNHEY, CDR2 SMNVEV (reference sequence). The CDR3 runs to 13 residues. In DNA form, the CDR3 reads TGTGCCAGCAGTTCCCTGGGACCCTATGGCTACACCTTC. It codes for CASSSLGPYGYTF.

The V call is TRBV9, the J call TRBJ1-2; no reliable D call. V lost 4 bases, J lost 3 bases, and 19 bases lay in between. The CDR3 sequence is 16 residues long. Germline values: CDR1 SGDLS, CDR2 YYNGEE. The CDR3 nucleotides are TGTGCCAGCAGCTCCAAAGGAGGGTCCTCTGACTATGGCTACACCTTC. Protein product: CASSSKGGSSDYGYTF.

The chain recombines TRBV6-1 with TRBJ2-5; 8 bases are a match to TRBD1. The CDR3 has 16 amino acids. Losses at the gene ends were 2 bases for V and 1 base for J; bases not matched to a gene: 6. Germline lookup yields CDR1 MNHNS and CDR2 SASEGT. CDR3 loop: CASSERHRGVQETQYF. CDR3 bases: TGTGCCAGCAGTGAACGGCACAGGGGGGTCCAAGAGACCCAGTACTTC.

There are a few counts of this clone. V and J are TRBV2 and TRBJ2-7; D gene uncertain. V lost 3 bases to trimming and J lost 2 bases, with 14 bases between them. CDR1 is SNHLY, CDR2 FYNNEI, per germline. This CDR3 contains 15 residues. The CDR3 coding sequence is TGTGCCAGCAGTGAGACAACGGGCCAGACCTACGAGCAGTACTTC. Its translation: CASSETTGQTYEQYF.

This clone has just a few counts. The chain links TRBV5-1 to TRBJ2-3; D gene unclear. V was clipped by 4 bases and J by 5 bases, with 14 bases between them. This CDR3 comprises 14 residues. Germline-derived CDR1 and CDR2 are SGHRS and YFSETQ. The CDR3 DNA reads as TGCGCCAGCAGCGGCCGGGCACATGAAGATACGCAGTATTTT. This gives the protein CASSGRAHEDTQYF.

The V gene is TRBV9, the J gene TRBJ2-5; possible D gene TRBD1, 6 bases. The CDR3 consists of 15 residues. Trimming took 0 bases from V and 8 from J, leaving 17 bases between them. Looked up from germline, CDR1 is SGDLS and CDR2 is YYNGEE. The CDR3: CASSVGSGGEITQYF. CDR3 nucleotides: TGTGCCAGCAGCGTAGGAAGTGGGGGCGAGATCACCCAGTACTTC.

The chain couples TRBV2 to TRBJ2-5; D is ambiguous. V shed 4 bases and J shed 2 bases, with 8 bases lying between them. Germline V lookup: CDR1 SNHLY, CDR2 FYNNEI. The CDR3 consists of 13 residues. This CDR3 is CASSAADQETQYF. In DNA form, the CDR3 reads TGTGCCAGCAGTGCGGCGGATCAAGAGACCCAGTACTTC. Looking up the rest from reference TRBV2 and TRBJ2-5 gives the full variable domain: EPEVTQTPSHQVTQMGQEVILRCVPISNHLYFYWYRQILGQKVEFLVSFYNNEISEKSEIFDDQFSVERPDGSNFTLKIRSTKLEDSAMYFCASSAADQETQYFGPGTRLLVL.

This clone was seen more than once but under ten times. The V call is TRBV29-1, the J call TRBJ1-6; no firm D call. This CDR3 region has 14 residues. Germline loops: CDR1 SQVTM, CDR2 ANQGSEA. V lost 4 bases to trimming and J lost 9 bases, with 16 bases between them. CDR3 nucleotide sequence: TGCAGCGTTGGTCCGGAGGAGGCTAGTTCACCCCTCCACTTT. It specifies CSVGPEEASSPLHF.

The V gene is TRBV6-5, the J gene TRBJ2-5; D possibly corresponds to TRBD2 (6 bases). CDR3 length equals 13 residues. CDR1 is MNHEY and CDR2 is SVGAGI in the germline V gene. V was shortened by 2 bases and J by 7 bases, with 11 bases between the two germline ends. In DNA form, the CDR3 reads TGTGCCAGCAGTTACCGGATGGAGGGGACCCAGTACTTC. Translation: CASSYRMEGTQYF.

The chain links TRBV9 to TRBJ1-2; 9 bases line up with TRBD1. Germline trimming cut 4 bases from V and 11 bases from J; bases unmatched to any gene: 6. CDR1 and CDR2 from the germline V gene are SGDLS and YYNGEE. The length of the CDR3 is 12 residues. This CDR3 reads CASSPGTGRYTF. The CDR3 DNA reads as TGTGCCAGCAGCCCCGGGACAGGGCGGTACACCTTC.

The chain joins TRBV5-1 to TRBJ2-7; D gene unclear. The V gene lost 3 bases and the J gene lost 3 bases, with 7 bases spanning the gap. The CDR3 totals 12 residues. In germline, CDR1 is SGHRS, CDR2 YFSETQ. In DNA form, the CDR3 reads TGCGCCAGCAGCTCGGACCTCTACGAGCAGTACTTC. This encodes CASSSDLYEQYF. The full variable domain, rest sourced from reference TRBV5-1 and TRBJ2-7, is KAGVTQTPRYLIKTRGQQVTLSCSPISGHRSVSWYQQTPGQGLQFLFEYFSETQRNKGNFPGRFSGRQFSNSRSEMNVSTLELGDSALYLCASSSDLYEQYFGPGTRLTVT.

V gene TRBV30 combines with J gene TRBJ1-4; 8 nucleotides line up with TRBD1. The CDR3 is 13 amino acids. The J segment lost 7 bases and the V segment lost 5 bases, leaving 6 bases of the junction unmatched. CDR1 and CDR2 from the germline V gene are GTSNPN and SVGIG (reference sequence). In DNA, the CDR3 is TGTGCCTGGCACCGCGGGACAGGTGAAAAACTGTTTTTT. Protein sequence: CAWHRGTGEKLFF.

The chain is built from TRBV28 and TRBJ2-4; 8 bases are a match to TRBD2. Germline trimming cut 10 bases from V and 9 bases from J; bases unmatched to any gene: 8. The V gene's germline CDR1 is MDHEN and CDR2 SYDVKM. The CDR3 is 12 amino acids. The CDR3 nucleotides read TGTGCCACAAAAGCGGGGGAGGGCATTCAGTACTTC. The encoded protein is CATKAGEGIQYF.